This T cell receptor (beta chain) comes out of a study of shared clonotypes between healthy human individuals. Study-wide results and caveats: Sampling used blood alone; tissue repertoires probably differ.

About this clone itself: The antigen remains undetermined.

The CDR3 loop spans 16 amino acids. Germline assignment: CDR1 SGHVS and CDR2 FNYEAQ. V dropped 5 bases and J dropped 4; count of bases not matched to a gene: 9. It was across several immunoSEQ plates that each subset's genomic DNA was evenly split. Authors' methods: Because ImmunoSEQ provided only junction sequences with no quality scores, the filtering differed. Clones were read by immunoSEQ multiplex PCR, and TCRdb kept only the in-frame ones, dropping some. The V and J calls and clone size come from that table; D and trimming were worked out from the DNA. The sample records 2 million or so clones, about 95% being singletons. The naive CD8 fraction comprised CD45RO-negative cells positively selected for CCR7 and excluded terminally differentiated effector memory CD45RA+ cells.

The rearrangement joins TRBV7-6 to TRBJ2-1; 9 bases are shared with TRBD2. This sequence originates from a man younger than 35 in good health. The specimen sequenced was naive CD8+ T cells sorted from blood. DNA for the CDR3: TGTGCCAGCAGCGAACGCAAGCGGGAGGCTTACAATGAGCAGTTCTTC. It encodes CASSERKREAYNEQFF.